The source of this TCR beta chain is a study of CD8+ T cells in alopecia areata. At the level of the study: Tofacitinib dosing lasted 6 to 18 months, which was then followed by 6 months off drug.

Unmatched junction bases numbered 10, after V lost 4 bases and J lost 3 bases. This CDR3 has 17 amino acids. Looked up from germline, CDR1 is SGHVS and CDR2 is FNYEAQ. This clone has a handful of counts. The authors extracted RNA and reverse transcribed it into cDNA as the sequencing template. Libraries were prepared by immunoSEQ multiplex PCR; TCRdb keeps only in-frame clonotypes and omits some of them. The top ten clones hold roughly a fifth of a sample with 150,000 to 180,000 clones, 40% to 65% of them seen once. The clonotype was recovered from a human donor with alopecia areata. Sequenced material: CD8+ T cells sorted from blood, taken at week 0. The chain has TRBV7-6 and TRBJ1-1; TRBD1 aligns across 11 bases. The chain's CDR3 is CASSWGQGGVMDTEAFF. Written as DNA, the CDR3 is TGTGCCAGCAGCTGGGGACAGGGGGGGGTTATGGACACTGAAGCTTTCTTT.